This T cell receptor (beta chain) was identified in a study of blood T cell repertoires in COVID-19. About the study: Collection of acute and convalescent COVID-19 samples took place in the United States, Italy and Spain. T cells, B-cell-depleted T cells, or PBMCs provided the cDNA or gDNA that served as material.

Per the original data handling: For nucleated cells, counts were estimated from reference gene primer amplification. Profiling relied on immunoSEQ multiplex PCR, and the TCRdb table lists in-frame clones only, not all of them. Clone size and the V and J calls come from that table; the DNA yielded D and trimming. The profile shows over 45,000 clones, 65% to 85% of them singletons. The CDR3 covers 14 residues. Trimming removed 2 bases from V and 2 bases from J, with 10 bases in between. The germline V gene encodes CDR1 LGHDT and CDR2 YNNKEL (reference sequence). The TCR was taken from a man aged 70-80 years with active COVID-19. The chain links TRBV3-1 (or the pseudogene TRBV3-2) to TRBJ2-7; D is uncertain. The sequenced sample consisted of peripheral blood. This CDR3 reads CASSQPRPAYEQYF. Here the CDR3 DNA reads TGTGCCAGCAGCCAACCCCGTCCCGCCTACGAGCAGTACTTC.